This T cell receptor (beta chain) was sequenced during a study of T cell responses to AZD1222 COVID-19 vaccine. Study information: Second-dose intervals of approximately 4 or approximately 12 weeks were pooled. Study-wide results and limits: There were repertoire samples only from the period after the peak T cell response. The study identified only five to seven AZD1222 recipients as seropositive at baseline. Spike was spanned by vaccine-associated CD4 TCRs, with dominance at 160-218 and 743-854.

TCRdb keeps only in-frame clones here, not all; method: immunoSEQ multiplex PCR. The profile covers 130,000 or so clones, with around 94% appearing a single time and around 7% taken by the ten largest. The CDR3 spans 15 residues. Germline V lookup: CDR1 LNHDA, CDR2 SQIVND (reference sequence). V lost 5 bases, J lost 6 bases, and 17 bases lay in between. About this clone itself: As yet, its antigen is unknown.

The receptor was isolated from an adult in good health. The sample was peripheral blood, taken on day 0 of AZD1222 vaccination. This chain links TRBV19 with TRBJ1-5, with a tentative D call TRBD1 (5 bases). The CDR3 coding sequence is TGTGCCAGTAGTTTCTCGGGGCCGGGGGGTCAGCCCCAGCATTTT. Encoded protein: CASSFSGPGGQPQHF.